The subject of this entry is one TCR beta chain. There is no known antigen for this receptor. Per-nucleotide qualities are absent, and no much larger clonotype sits a single base away. This entry belongs to a study of T cells in localized non-small cell lung cancer (dated by TCRdb to about 2020). For the wider study: Comparing tumors with uninvolved tumor-adjacent lungs, the study looked at the T cell repertoires of 200 to 250 patients with early-stage NSCLC. The cohort comprised around 250 treatment-naïve NSCLC patients with resected, localized lung tumors. NSCLC patients had a mean age of approximately 72 years, and fewer than 150 were male and around 99 female. Findings and caveats that apply to the study as a whole: The highest T cell clonality was observed in uninvolved tumor-adjacent lung, where clonality exceeded that of tumor, suggesting that antigenic responses were more focused in uninvolved tumor-adjacent lung. Because the study design was exploratory, TCR variables were selected using unadjusted p-values without false-discovery rate correction. Because multi-region tumor sequencing was not performed, intratumor heterogeneity could not be ruled out. Higher blood T cell density associated with longer overall survival, while higher adjacent-lung clonality associated with shorter survival. A median of around 60 of the top 100 tumor clones turned up in the paired uninvolved adjacent lung, and roughly 30 of those clones also ranked among the top 100 of that same adjacent lung.

The immunoSEQ Assay was used to sequence TCR beta CDR3 regions from DNA. The authors' analysis ran thus. To compute T cell density, TCR beta template counts were normalized to usable DNA, which was estimated by amplifying housekeeping genes. Richness was estimated with the preseqR package, extrapolating to 400,000 templates for PBMC samples and 120,000 templates for tissue samples. Clonality was defined as one minus Pielou's evenness. Tissue-enriched TCRs were identified by differential abundance testing using productive amino-acid clonotypes, minimum total count 5 and alpha 0.1. The Jaccard Index and the Morisita Overlap Index were used to measure repertoire overlap between compartments. GLIPH grouped TCR beta CDR3s together with public tetramer-defined viral CDR3s, and a viral motif had to include at least three viral sequences and show V-gene enrichment. Held by TCRdb, this immuneACCESS table contains in-frame sequences only and omits some clones. Under half of the omission traces to an unresolved V gene where checked; the cause of the rest is unknown. Clonal size and the V and J genes are those of that table, whereas D and trimming came from the DNA. The sample table shows about 52,000 clones, and 75% to 90% are seen once. The top ten clonotypes cover 18% of the sample.

At diagnosis, tumor, uninvolved tumor-adjacent lung and peripheral blood were collected and then preserved as a mix of FFPE and fresh-frozen material. Blood samples were analyzed as peripheral blood mononuclear cells for TCR repertoire profiling. This sample comprised peripheral blood, obtained before any cancer treatment. This sequence was found in a male donor older than 55 with stage III squamous cell lung carcinoma.

In nucleotide form, the sequence is TGTGCCAGCAGCCCCCCCGGTGGCCCCGGGGAGCTGTTTTTT. Its product reads: CASSPPGGPGELFF. The rearrangement joined TRBV7-6 to TRBJ2-2; the D gene identity is not certain. V is clipped by 5 bases and J by 6 bases, and the sequence between their germline boundaries is 13 bases long. There are 14 amino acids in the CDR3, from cysteine to phenylalanine inclusive. The CDR3 DNA has 42 bases and is translated from base 1. CDR1 and CDR2 are read off the germline V gene as SGHVS and FNYEAQ.